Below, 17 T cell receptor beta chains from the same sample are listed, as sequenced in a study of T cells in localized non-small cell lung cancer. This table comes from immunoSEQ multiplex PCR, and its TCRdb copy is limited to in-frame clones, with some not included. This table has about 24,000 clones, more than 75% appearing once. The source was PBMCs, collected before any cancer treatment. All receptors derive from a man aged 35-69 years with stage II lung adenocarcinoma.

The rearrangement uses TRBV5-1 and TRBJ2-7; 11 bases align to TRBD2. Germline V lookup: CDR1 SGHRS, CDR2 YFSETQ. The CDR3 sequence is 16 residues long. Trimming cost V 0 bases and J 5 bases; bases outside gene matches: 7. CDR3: CASSLVAGGFPNEQYF. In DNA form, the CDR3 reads TGCGCCAGCAGCTTGGTAGCGGGGGGGTTCCCCAACGAGCAGTACTTC.

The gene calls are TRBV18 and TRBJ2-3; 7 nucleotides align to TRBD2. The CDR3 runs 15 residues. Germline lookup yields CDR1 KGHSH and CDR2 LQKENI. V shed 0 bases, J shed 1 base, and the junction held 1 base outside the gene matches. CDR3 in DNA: TGTGCCAGCTCACCACCCCGGGGGGGCACAGATACGCAGTATTTT. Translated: CASSPPRGGTDTQYF.

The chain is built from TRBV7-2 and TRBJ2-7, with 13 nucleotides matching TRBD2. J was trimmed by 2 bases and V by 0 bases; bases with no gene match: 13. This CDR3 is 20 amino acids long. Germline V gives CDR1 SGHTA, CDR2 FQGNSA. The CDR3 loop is CASSLAGWTSGSARTYEQYF. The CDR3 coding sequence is TGTGCCAGCAGCTTAGCTGGATGGACTAGCGGGAGCGCGAGAACCTACGAGCAGTACTTC.

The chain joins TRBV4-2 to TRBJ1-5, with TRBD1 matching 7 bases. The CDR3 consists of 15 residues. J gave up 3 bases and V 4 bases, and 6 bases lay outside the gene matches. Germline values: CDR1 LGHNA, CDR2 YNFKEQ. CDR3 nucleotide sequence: TGTGCCAGCAGCCCCACAGGGGACGCCAATCAGCCCCAGCATTTT. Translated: CASSPTGDANQPQHF.

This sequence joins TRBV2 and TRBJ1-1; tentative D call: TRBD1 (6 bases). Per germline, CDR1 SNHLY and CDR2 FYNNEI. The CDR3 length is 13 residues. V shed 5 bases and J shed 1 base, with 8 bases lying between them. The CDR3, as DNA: TGTGCCAGCAGTATGGGGGCGAACACTGAAGCTTTCTTT. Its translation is CASSMGANTEAFF. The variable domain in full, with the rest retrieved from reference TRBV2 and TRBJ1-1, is EPEVTQTPSHQVTQMGQEVILRCVPISNHLYFYWYRQILGQKVEFLVSFYNNEISEKSEIFDDQFSVERPDGSNFTLKIRSTKLEDSAMYFCASSMGANTEAFFGQGTRLTVV.

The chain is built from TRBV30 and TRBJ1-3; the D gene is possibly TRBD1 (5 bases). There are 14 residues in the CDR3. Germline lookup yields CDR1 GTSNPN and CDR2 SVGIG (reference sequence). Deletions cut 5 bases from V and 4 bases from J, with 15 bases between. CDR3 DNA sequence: TGTGCCTGGGGCAAAGGGACTTTAGGAAACACCATATATTTT. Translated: CAWGKGTLGNTIYF.

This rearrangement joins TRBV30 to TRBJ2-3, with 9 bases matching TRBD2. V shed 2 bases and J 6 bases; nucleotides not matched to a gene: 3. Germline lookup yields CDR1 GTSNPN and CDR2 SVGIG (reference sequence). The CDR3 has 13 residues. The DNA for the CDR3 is TGTGCCTGGAGTCGGCGGGAGGGGGATACGCAGTATTTT. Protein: CAWSRREGDTQYF.

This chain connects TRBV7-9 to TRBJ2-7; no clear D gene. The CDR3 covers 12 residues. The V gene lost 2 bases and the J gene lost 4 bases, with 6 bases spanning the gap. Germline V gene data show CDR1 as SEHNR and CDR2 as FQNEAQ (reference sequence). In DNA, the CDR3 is TGTGCCAGCAGCTTACGGTCTTACGAGCAGTACTTC. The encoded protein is CASSLRSYEQYF.

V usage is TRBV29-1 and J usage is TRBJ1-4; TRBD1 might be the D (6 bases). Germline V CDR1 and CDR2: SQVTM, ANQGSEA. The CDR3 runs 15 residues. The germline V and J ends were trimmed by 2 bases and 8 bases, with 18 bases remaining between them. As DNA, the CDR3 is TGCAGCGTTGAAACTGCTGCAGGGGATGGGGAAAAACTGTTTTTT. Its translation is CSVETAAGDGEKLFF.

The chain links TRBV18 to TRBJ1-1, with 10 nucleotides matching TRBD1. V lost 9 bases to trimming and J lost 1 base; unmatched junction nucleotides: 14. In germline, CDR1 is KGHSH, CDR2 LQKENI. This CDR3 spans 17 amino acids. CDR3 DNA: TGTGCCAGTCAACCGACAGGGGGCCCGGCGGGGAACACTGAAGCTTTCTTT. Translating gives CASQPTGGPAGNTEAFF.

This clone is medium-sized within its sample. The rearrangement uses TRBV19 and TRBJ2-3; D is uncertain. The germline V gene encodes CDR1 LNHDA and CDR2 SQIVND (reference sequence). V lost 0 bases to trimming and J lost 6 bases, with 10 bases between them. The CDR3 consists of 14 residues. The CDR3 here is CASSIEVAGDTQYF. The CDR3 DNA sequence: TGTGCCAGTAGTATAGAAGTTGCTGGGGATACGCAGTATTTT.

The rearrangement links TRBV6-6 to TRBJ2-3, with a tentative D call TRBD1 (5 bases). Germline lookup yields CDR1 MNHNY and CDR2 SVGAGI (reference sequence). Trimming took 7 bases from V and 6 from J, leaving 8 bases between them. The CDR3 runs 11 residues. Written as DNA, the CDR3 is TGTGCCAGCAAAAGGGGTGATACGCAGTATTTT. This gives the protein CASKRGDTQYF.

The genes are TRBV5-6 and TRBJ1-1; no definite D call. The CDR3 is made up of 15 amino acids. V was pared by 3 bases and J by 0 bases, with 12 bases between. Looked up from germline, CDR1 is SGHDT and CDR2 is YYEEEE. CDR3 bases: TGTGCCAGCAGCTCCACTCGGGGTATGAACACTGAAGCTTTCTTT. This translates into CASSSTRGMNTEAFF.

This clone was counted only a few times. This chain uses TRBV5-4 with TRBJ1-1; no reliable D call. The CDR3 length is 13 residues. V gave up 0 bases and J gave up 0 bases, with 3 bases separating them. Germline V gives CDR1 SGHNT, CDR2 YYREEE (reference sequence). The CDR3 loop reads CASSLGVNTEAFF. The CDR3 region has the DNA TGTGCCAGCAGCTTGGGGGTGAACACTGAAGCTTTCTTT.

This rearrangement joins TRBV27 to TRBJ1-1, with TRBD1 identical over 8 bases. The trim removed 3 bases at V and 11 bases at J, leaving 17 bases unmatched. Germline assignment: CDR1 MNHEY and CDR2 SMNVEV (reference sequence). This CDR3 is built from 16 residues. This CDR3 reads CASSFGPGRQGARAFF. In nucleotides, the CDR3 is TGTGCCAGCAGTTTTGGGCCGGGGAGGCAGGGGGCGCGGGCTTTCTTT.

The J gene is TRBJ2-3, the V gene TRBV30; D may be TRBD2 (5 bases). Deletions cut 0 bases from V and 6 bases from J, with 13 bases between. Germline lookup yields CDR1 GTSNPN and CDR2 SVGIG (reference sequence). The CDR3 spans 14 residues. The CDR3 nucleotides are TGTGCCTGGAGTGTAGCGGACCTCCGGGATACGCAGTATTTT. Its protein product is CAWSVADLRDTQYF.

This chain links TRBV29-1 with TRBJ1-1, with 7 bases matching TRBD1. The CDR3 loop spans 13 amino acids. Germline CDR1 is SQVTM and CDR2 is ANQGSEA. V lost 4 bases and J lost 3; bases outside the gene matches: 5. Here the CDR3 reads CSVGQGEDTEAFF. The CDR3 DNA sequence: TGCAGCGTTGGACAGGGAGAAGACACTGAAGCTTTCTTT.